The 11 T cell receptor beta chains given below trace back to one sample, sequenced in a study of T cells in Graves' hyperthyroidism and ophthalmopathy (dated by TCRdb to the late 2010s). To prepare the library, multiplex PCR was applied. For sequencing, an Illumina HiSeq 2000 was employed. The TCR beta CDR3 regions were amplified from the RNA transcripts. The TCR CDR3 was subjected to a first round of RT-PCR using the HTBI primer set and the Qiagen OneStep RT-PCR kit. TCRdb ran its own pipeline on the public reads, namely fastp trimming at Q25 and MiXCR clone calling, and kept in-frame beta chains. Under each unique CDR3 protein, matching rows form one entry showing the most common genes and DNA. The sample table shows hundreds of thousands of distinct CDR3 sequences, and approximately 15% are seen once. 7.5% to 9% of the sample belongs to the ten largest clones. The sequenced material came from blood. These receptors originate from a young woman with Graves' hyperthyroidism.

To note about this clonotype: A much more abundant neighbour one base away suggests this may be a read error. V gene TRBV3-1 combines with J gene TRBJ2-7; 13 bases are shared with TRBD2. V was pared by 6 bases and J by 9 bases, with 5 bases of the junction left unmatched. Germline values: CDR1 LGHDT, CDR2 YNNKEL (reference sequence). This CDR3 comprises 13 residues. CDR3 loop: CASSGTSGVGQYF. DNA for the CDR3: TGTGCCAGCAGTGGGACTAGCGGGGTGGGGCAGTACTTC.

This clonotype was counted at least ten times. V and J are TRBV7-9 and TRBJ2-1; 12 nucleotides agree with TRBD2. The V gene's germline CDR1 is SEHNR and CDR2 FQNEAQ (reference sequence). The CDR3 runs 16 residues. V was pared by 3 bases and J by 7 bases, with 7 bases of the junction left unmatched. The CDR3 DNA reads as TGTGCCAGCAGCTTCCCGACTAGCGGGAGACGAAATGAGCAGTTCTTC. This translates into CASSFPTSGRRNEQFF.

This clonotype has ten or more counts. The rearrangement uses TRBV28 and TRBJ1-5; a weak D match, TRBD1 (5 bases). From germline, CDR1 is MDHEN and CDR2 SYDVKM. CDR3 length equals 15 residues. V lost 5 bases, J lost 0 bases, and 11 bases lay in between. The CDR3 DNA follows: TGTGCCAGCAGTGGTCCAGGGTATAGCAATCAGCCCCAGCATTTT. Encoded protein: CASSGPGYSNQPQHF.

The sample holds many counts of this clonotype. The chain combines TRBV5-1 with TRBJ2-1; 10 bases are a match to TRBD2. Germline V gives CDR1 SGHRS, CDR2 YFSETQ. The CDR3 has 15 amino acids. Trimming cost V 0 bases and J 6 bases; bases outside gene matches: 3. CDR3 DNA sequence: TGCGCCAGCAGCTTGGTTCTAGCGGGAGTCAATGAGCAGTTCTTC. As protein: CASSLVLAGVNEQFF. The full variable domain, in which reference TRBV5-1 and TRBJ2-1 provide the parts outside the CDR3, is KAGVTQTPRYLIKTRGQQVTLSCSPISGHRSVSWYQQTPGQGLQFLFEYFSETQRNKGNFPGRFSGRQFSNSRSEMNVSTLELGDSALYLCASSLVLAGVNEQFFGPGTRLTVL.

A remark on this clonotype: Mismatch with germline at one junction end may stem from a read error. The chain has TRBV11-2 and TRBJ2-3, with TRBD2 identical over 11 bases. Germline loops: CDR1 SGHAT, CDR2 FQNNGV. The CDR3 totals 18 residues. CDR3 in DNA: TGTGCCAGCAGCTTCCCTGAGATGACTAGCGGGGTCACAGATACGCGGTATTTT. Amino acids: CASSFPEMTSGVTDTRYF. Supplemented by reference TRBV11-2 and TRBJ2-3, the full variable domain reads EAGVAQSPRYKIIEKRQSVAFWCNPISGHATLYWYQQILGQGPKLLIQFQNNGVVDDSQLPKDRFSAERLKGVDSTLKIQPAKLEDSAVYLCASSFPEMTSGVTDTRYFGPGTRLTVL.

V and J are TRBV20-1 and TRBJ1-5; 9 bases line up with TRBD1. Unmatched junction bases numbered 5, after V lost 3 bases and J lost 5 bases. The CDR3 totals 14 residues. Germline CDR1 is DFQATT and CDR2 is SNEGSKA (reference sequence). CDR3 sequence reads: CSARVGTGHQPQHF. CDR3 sequence (DNA): TGCAGTGCTAGGGTGGGGACAGGGCATCAGCCCCAGCATTTT.

In its sample, this clonotype was seen many times. CDR3: CSARDRAGAGNEQFF. As DNA, the CDR3 is TGCAGTGCTAGAGATAGGGCGGGAGCGGGGAATGAGCAGTTCTTC. V is TRBV20-1 and J is TRBJ2-1, with 7 bases identical to TRBD2. Germline V gene sequence: CDR1 DFQATT, CDR2 SNEGSKA (reference sequence). The V gene end was trimmed by 0 bases and the J gene end by 7 bases; junction bases not matched to a gene: 9. The CDR3 length is 15 residues.

Concerning this clonotype itself: This clone may be a read error of a much larger clone one base away. The chain joins TRBV5-1 to TRBJ1-6; D uncertain. Germline V CDR1 and CDR2: SGHRS, YFSETQ. V was trimmed by 0 bases and J by 9 bases, leaving 13 bases between them. The CDR3 is 15 amino acids. The CDR3: CASSLAGRRSSPLHF. CDR3 nucleotides: TGCGCCAGCAGCTTGGCCGGACGCCGCAGTTCACCCCTCCACTTT.

Ten or more counts support this clonotype. The chain joins TRBV28 to TRBJ2-6, with 9 positions matching TRBD1. The J segment lost 2 bases and the V segment lost 5 bases, leaving 1 base of the junction unmatched. This CDR3 spans 15 amino acids. Germline assignment: CDR1 MDHEN and CDR2 SYDVKM. The CDR3 DNA is TGTGCCAGCAGTACAGGGGGCACTGGGGCCAACGTCCTGACTTTC. Protein sequence: CASSTGGTGANVLTF.

The V gene is TRBV5-6, the J gene TRBJ2-7, with D perhaps matching TRBD2 (6 bases). Germline V gives CDR1 SGHDT, CDR2 YYEEEE. Trimming removed 2 bases at V and 5 bases at J, with 11 bases between. This CDR3 region has 13 residues. The CDR3 reads CASSFAGTDEQYF. In nucleotides, the CDR3 is TGTGCCAGCAGCTTTGCGGGGACCGACGAGCAGTACTTC.

This clonotype was counted only a few times. The CDR3 sequence is CATSTRQGRSGANVLTF. In DNA form, the CDR3 reads TGTGCCACCAGCACTCGACAGGGCCGCTCTGGGGCCAACGTCCTGACTTTC. This sequence joins TRBV15 and TRBJ2-6; 7 positions match TRBD1. Germline assignment: CDR1 LNHNV and CDR2 YYDKDF (reference sequence). V dropped 4 bases and J dropped 0; count of bases not matched to a gene: 6. The CDR3 has 17 residues.